Following are 8 T cell receptor beta chains from one sample sequenced in a study of breast tumors, draining lymph nodes, adjacent tissues. Axillary draining lymph nodes of breast cancer patients supplied the node samples. MiXCR, applied by TCRdb to the multiplex PCR reads, yields one record per CDR3 protein. This table has about 140,000 distinct CDR3 sequences, around a third appearing once. The sample taken for sequencing was axillary lymph node tissue. These receptors all stem from a female donor with breast cancer. Some clones in this sample may be carry-over from other donors' samples.

As regards this clonotype: No conserved phenylalanine or tryptophan is present at the end of the CDR3, so a read error is the likely explanation. The CDR3: CASSIPGGQYNEQFY. The CDR3 DNA is TGCGCCAGCAGCATCCCGGGGGGCCAATACAATGAGCAGTTCTAC. The chain recombines TRBV5-1 with TRBJ2-1, with D perhaps matching TRBD2 (7 bases). The germline V and J ends were trimmed by 4 bases and 4 bases, with 15 bases remaining between them. The CDR3 runs to 15 residues. From germline, CDR1 is SGHRS and CDR2 YFSETQ.

This clonotype has ten or more counts. V gene TRBV19 combines with J gene TRBJ1-4; D is unresolved. The germline V gene encodes CDR1 LNHDA and CDR2 SQIVND (reference sequence). The CDR3 length is 12 residues. The ends were cut back, 0 bases at V and 8 bases at J, with 4 bases in the middle. The chain's CDR3 is CASSIDREKLFF. The CDR3 DNA reads as TGTGCCAGTAGTATAGATCGAGAAAAACTGTTTTTT.

This clonotype was seen many times. This rearrangement joins TRBV20-1 to TRBJ1-5; D remains unclear. Germline loops: CDR1 DFQATT, CDR2 SNEGSKA (reference sequence). V lost 3 bases, J lost 3 bases, and 12 bases lay in between. This CDR3 is 14 amino acids long. CDR3: CSARRRVPNQPQHF. CDR3 DNA: TGCAGTGCTAGGCGTCGGGTACCCAATCAGCCCCAGCATTTT.

This clonotype was seen a handful of times. The V call is TRBV28, the J call TRBJ1-5, with D tentatively TRBD1 (6 bases). The V end lost 4 bases, the J end lost 7 bases, and 17 bases lay between the germline ends. The CDR3 totals 15 residues. In germline, CDR1 is MDHEN, CDR2 SYDVKM. The CDR3 coding sequence is TGTGCCAGCAGTTGGGTCAACAGGGTTGGACAGCCCCAGCATTTT. Protein product: CASSWVNRVGQPQHF.

This clonotype came up many times. This chain joins TRBV19 and TRBJ2-5, with 10 bases matching TRBD1. This CDR3 is built from 15 residues. With V trimmed by 9 bases and J by 2 bases, 9 bases remained unmatched. CDR1 is LNHDA and CDR2 is SQIVND in the germline V gene (reference sequence). CDR3 nucleotide sequence: TGTGCCAGCAGACAGGGGGCCATGTGGCAAGAGACCCAGTACTTC. Translation gives CASRQGAMWQETQYF.

This clonotype came up many times. A junction end diverges from the germline sequence, so it may reflect a read error. This rearrangement joins TRBV20-1 to TRBJ1-2; D remains ambiguous. Germline loops: CDR1 DFQATT, CDR2 SNEGSKA (reference sequence). The CDR3 has 12 amino acids. Written as DNA, the CDR3 is TGCAGTGCTGGAAGAACTAACTATGGCTCCACCTTC. Protein product: CSAGRTNYGSTF.

This clonotype was found many times. The V call is TRBV5-1, the J call TRBJ2-5, with TRBD2 matching 11 bases. The V gene's germline CDR1 is SGHRS and CDR2 YFSETQ. With V trimmed by 2 bases and J by 5 bases, 11 bases remained unmatched. This CDR3 region has 17 residues. CDR3 DNA: TGCGCCAGCAGCTTAGGCACTAGCGGGGGCCCAGCCGAGACCCAGTACTTC. It encodes CASSLGTSGGPAETQYF.

The chain recombines TRBV14 with TRBJ2-5; D may be TRBD2 (6 bases). Germline V gives CDR1 SGHDN, CDR2 FVKESK. The CDR3 has 14 amino acids. The CDR3 region has the DNA TGTGCTAGACGGGGGAGACCCTTCGTAGAGACCCAGTACTTC. Residues: CARRGRPFVETQYF.